This T cell receptor (beta chain) comes out of a study of blood T cell repertoires in COVID-19. Study as a whole: Sample material is recorded as cDNA or gDNA derived from T cells, B-cell-depleted T cells, or PBMCs.

The V gene lost 1 base and the J gene lost 3 bases, with 7 bases spanning the gap. Germline V CDR1 and CDR2: SGHVS, FNYEAQ. The CDR3 has 13 amino acids. Under the authors' procedure: The assay estimated nucleated cells by amplifying reference gene primers. Profiled with immunoSEQ multiplex PCR; TCRdb holds only in-frame clones, not every one. V and J calls and clone size come straight from that table; D and trimming were deduced from the DNA. Counted here are 350,000 to 500,000 clones, nearly 90% occurring once; the ten biggest clones make up approximately 1.5%. This receptor was taken from a young woman who had been exposed to COVID-19. The source material was PBMCs or T cells enriched from blood (not recorded which). This rearrangement joins TRBV7-6 to TRBJ2-7; possible D gene TRBD2, 5 bases. CDR3: CASSLGEGYEQYF. CDR3 in DNA: TGTGCCAGCAGCTTAGGCGAGGGCTACGAGCAGTACTTC. The full variable domain, rest sourced from reference TRBV7-6 and TRBJ2-7, is GAGVSQSPRYKVTKRGQDVALRCDPISGHVSLYWYRQALGQGPEFLTYFNYEAQQDKSGLPNDRFSAERPEGSISTLTIQRTEQRDSAMYRCASSLGEGYEQYFGPGTRLTVT.